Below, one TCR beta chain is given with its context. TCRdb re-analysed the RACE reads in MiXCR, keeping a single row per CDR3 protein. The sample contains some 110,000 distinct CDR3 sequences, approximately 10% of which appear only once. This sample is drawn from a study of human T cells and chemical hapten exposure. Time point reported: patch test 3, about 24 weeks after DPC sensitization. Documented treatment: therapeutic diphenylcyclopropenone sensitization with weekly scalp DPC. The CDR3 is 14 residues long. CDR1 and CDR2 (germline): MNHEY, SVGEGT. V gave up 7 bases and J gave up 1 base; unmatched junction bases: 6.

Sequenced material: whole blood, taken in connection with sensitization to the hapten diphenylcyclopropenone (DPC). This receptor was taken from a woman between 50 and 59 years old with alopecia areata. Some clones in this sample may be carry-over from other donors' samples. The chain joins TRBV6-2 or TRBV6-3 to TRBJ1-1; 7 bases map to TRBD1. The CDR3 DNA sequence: TGTGCCAGCAAAAGACAGGGATGGAACACTGAAGCTTTCTTT. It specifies CASKRQGWNTEAFF.